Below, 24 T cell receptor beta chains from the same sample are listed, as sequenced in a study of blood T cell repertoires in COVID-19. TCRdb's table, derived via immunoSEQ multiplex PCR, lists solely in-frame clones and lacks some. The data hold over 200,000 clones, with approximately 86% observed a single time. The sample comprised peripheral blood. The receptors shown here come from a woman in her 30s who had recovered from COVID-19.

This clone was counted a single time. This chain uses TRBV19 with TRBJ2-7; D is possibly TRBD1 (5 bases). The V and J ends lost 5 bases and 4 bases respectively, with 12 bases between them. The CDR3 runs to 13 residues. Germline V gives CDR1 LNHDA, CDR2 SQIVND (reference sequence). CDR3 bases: TGTGCCAGTAGTCCCAGGGCCTTGTACGAGCAGTACTTC. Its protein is CASSPRALYEQYF. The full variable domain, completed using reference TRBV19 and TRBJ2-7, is DGGITQSPKYLFRKEGQNVTLSCEQNLNHDAMYWYRQDPGQGLRLIYYSQIVNDFQKGDIAEGYSVSREKKESFPLTVTSAQKNPTAFYLCASSPRALYEQYFGPGTRLTVT.

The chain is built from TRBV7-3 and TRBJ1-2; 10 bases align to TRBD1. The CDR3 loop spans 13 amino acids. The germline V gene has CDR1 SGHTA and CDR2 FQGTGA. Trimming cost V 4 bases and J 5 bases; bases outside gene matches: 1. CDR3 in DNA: TGTGCCAGCAGCTCGGGACAGGGGTATGGCTACACCTTC. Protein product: CASSSGQGYGYTF.

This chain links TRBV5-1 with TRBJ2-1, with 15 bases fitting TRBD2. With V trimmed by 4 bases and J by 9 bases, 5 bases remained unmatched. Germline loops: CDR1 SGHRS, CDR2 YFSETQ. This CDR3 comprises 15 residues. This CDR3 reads CASSRGLAGGSEQFF. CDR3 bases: TGCGCCAGCAGCCGGGGACTAGCGGGGGGTAGTGAGCAGTTCTTC.

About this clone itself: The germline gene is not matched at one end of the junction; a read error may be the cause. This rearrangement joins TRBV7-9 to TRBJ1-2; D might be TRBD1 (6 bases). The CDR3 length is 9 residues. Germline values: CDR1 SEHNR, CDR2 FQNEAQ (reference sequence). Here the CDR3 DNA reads TGTGCCAGCAGCTTGACAGGCCACTTC. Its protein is CASSLTGHF.

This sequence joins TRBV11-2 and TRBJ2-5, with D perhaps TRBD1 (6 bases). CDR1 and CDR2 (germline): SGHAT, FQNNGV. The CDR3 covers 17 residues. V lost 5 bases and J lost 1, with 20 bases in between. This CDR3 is CASSPNRAQRRQETQYF. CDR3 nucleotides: TGTGCCAGCAGCCCGAACAGGGCACAACGGCGCCAAGAGACCCAGTACTTC.

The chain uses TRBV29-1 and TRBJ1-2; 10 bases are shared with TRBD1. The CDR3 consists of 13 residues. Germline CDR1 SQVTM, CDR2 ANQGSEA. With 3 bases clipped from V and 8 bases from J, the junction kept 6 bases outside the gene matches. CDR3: CSVDDRGLDGYTF. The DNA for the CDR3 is TGCAGCGTTGACGACAGGGGGCTCGACGGCTACACCTTC.

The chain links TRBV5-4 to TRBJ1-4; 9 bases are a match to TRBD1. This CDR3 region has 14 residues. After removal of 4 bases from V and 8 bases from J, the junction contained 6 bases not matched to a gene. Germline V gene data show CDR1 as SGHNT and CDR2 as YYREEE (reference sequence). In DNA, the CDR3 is TGTGCCAGCAGCCTGAACAGGGGGCGGGAAAAACTGTTTTTT. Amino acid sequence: CASSLNRGREKLFF.

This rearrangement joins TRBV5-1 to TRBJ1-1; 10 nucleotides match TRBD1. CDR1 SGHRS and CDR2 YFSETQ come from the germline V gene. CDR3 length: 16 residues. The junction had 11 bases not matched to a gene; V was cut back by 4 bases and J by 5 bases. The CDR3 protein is CASSLRDRGRWTEAFF. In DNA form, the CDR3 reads TGCGCCAGCAGCCTCCGGGACAGGGGACGGTGGACTGAAGCTTTCTTT.

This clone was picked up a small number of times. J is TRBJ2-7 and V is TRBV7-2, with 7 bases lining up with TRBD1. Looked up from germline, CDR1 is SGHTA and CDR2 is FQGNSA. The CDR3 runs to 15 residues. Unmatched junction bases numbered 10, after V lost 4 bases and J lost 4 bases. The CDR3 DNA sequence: TGTGCCAGCAGCTCAGAAGGGGGCGGGCATTACGAGCAGTACTTC. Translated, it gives CASSSEGGGHYEQYF. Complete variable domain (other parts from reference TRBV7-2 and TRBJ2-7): GAGVSQSPSNKVTEKGKDVELRCDPISGHTALYWYRQSLGQGLEFLIYFQGNSAPDKSGLPSDRFSAERTGGSVSTLTIQRTQQEDSAVYLCASSSEGGGHYEQYFGPGTRLTVT.

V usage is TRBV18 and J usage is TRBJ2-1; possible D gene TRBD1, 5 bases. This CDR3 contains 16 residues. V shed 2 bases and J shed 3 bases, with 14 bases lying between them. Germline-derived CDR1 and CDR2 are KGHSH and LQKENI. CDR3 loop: CASSPLGLSRYNEQFF. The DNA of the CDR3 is TGTGCCAGCTCACCATTGGGGCTGTCCCGCTACAATGAGCAGTTCTTC.

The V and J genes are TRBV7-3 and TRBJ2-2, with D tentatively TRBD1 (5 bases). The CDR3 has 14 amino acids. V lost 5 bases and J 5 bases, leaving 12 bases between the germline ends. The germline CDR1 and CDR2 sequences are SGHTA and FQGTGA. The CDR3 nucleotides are TGTGCCAGCAGCCCAGGGATTTCGACCGGGGAGCTGTTTTTT. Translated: CASSPGISTGELFF.

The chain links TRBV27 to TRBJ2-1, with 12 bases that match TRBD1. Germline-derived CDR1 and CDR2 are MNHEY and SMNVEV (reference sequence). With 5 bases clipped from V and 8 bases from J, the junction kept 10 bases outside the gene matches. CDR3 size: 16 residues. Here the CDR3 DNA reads TGTGCCAGCAGTAACTACGCCGGGACAGGGGGCGATGAGCAGTTCTTC. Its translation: CASSNYAGTGGDEQFF.

CDR3 sequence reads: CATSDGPSTDTQYF. The CDR3 DNA reads TGTGCCACCAGTGATGGGCCTAGCACAGATACGCAGTATTTT. The rearrangement uses TRBV24-1 and TRBJ2-3, with D unresolved. Germline V gene lookup returns CDR1 KGHDR and CDR2 SFDVKD. This CDR3 has 14 amino acids. V was cut by 3 bases and J by 0 bases, with 6 bases left in between.

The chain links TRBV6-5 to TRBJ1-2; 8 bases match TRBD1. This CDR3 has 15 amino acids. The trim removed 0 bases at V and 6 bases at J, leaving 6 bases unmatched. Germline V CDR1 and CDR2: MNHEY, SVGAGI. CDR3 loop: CASSYSIRGQDGYTF. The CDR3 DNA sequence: TGTGCCAGCAGTTACTCAATCAGGGGGCAAGATGGCTACACCTTC.

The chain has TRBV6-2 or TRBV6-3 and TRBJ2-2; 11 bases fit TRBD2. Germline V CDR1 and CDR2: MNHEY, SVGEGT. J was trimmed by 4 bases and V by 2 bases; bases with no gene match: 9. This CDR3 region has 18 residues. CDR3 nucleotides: TGTGCCAGCAGTTACCCCGCACTACTAGCGGGGGCCACCGGGGAGCTGTTTTTT. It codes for CASSYPALLAGATGELFF.

In nucleotides, the CDR3 is TGTGCTAGTGGGCGGGAAGCGGGGCTCTACAATGAGCAGTTCTTC. Translated, it gives CASGREAGLYNEQFF. The chain carries TRBV12-5 and TRBJ2-1, with 7 nucleotides matching TRBD2. This CDR3 comprises 15 residues. In germline, CDR1 is LGHNT, CDR2 FRNRAP. V lost 6 bases, J lost 3 bases, and 8 bases stayed unmatched.

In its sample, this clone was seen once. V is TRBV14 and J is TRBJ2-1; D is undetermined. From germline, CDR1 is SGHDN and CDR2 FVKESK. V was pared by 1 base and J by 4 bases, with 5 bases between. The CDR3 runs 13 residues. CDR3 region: CASSQVAYNEQFF. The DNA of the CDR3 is TGTGCCAGCAGCCAAGTAGCTTACAATGAGCAGTTCTTC. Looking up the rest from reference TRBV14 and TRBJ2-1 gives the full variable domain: EAGVTQFPSHSVIEKGQTVTLRCDPISGHDNLYWYRRVMGKEIKFLLHFVKESKQDESGMPNNRFLAERTGGTYSTLKVQPAELEDSGVYFCASSQVAYNEQFFGPGTRLTVL.

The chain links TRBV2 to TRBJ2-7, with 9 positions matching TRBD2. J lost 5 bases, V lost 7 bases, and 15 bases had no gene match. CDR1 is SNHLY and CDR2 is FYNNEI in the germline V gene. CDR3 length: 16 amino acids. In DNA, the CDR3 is TGTGCCAGCAAACCGGAACCGGGACTAGCTTCCCACGAGCAGTACTTC. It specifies CASKPEPGLASHEQYF.

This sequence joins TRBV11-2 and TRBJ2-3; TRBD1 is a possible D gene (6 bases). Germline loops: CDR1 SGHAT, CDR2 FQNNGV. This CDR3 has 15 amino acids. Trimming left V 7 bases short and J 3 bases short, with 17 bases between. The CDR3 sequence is CASTPTVQGTDTQYF. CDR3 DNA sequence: TGTGCCAGCACCCCGACAGTACAGGGAACAGATACGCAGTATTTT. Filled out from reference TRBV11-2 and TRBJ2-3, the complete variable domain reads EAGVAQSPRYKIIEKRQSVAFWCNPISGHATLYWYQQILGQGPKLLIQFQNNGVVDDSQLPKDRFSAERLKGVDSTLKIQPAKLEDSAVYLCASTPTVQGTDTQYFGPGTRLTVL.

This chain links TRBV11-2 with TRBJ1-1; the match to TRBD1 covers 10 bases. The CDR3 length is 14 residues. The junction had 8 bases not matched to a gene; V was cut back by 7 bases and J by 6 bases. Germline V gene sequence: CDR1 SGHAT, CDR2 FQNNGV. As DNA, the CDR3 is TGTGCCAGCAACTCACCAGACAGGGGGCCTGAAGCTTTCTTT. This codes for CASNSPDRGPEAFF.

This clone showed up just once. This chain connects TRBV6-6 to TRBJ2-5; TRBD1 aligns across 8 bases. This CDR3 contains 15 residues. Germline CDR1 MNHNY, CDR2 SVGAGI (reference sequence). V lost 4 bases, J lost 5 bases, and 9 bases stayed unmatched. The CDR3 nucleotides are TGTGCCAGCAGTTCTATAGACAGGGGTGGGGAGACCCAGTACTTC. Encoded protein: CASSSIDRGGETQYF.

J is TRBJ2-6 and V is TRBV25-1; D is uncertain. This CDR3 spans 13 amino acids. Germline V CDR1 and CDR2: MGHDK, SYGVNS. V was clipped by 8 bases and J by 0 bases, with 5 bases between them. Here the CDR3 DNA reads TGTGCCAGCGTCAACTCTGGGGCCAACGTCCTGACTTTC. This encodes CASVNSGANVLTF.

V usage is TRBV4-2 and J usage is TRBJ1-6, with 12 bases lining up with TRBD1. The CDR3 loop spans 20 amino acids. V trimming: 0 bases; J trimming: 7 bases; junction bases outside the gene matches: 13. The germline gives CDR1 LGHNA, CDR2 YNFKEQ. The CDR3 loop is CASSQDVGTGGHPPNSPLHF. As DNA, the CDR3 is TGTGCCAGCAGCCAAGATGTGGGGACAGGGGGCCACCCACCCAATTCACCCCTCCACTTT.

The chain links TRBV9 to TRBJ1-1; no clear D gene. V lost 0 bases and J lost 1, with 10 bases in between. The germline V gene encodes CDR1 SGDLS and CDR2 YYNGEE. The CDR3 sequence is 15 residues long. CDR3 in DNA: TGTGCCAGCAGCGTAGACTTATATGCGAACACTGAAGCTTTCTTT. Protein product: CASSVDLYANTEAFF.